Following are 22 T cell receptor beta chains from one sample sequenced in a study of blood T cell repertoires in COVID-19. The method was immunoSEQ multiplex PCR; TCRdb's version includes in-frame clones alone and lacks a portion of them. Altogether 250,000 to 300,000 clones are present, 80% to 90% being singletons, with the ten largest covering approximately 4.6%. Sequenced sample: peripheral blood. The receptors shown here come from a middle-aged man with acute or convalescent COVID-19.

J is TRBJ2-1 and V is TRBV5-1, with 10 bases lining up with TRBD1. CDR3 length: 16 amino acids. The V gene's germline CDR1 is SGHRS and CDR2 YFSETQ. J was trimmed by 9 bases and V by 2 bases; bases with no gene match: 11. The CDR3, as DNA: TGCGCCAGCAGCTTACCGGGACAGGGGAAATCGGGTGAGCAGTTCTTC. Translation gives CASSLPGQGKSGEQFF.

The CDR3 protein is CASHTVEGNQPQHF. CDR3 DNA sequence: TGTGCCAGCCATACGGTCGAGGGAAATCAGCCCCAGCATTTT. This chain links TRBV2 with TRBJ1-5; D call uncertain. The germline V gene encodes CDR1 SNHLY and CDR2 FYNNEI. This CDR3 region has 14 residues. V lost 8 bases and J 4 bases, leaving 15 bases between the germline ends.

This rearrangement joins TRBV5-6 to TRBJ1-2; 7 bases align to TRBD1. Trimming took 0 bases from V and 3 from J; bases not matched to a gene: 8. The CDR3 extends over 16 amino acids. Germline V gene lookup returns CDR1 SGHDT and CDR2 YYEEEE. The CDR3 nucleotides are TGTGCCAGCAGCTTGGACCGAGACAGGGATGACTATGGCTACACCTTC. Its translation is CASSLDRDRDDYGYTF.

The gene calls are TRBV5-6 and TRBJ2-7; 10 bases align to TRBD1. The CDR3 loop spans 15 amino acids. J was trimmed by 5 bases and V by 5 bases; bases with no gene match: 10. The germline gives CDR1 SGHDT, CDR2 YYEEEE. CDR3 in DNA: TGTGCCAGCAGTGATCCGGGACAGGGGCGCAACGAGCAGTACTTC. Translation: CASSDPGQGRNEQYF.

V usage is TRBV3-1 (or the pseudogene TRBV3-2) and J usage is TRBJ2-1; 8 nucleotides align to TRBD1. V lost 4 bases to trimming and J lost 6 bases; unmatched junction nucleotides: 11. CDR3 size: 16 residues. In germline, CDR1 is LGHDT, CDR2 YNNKEL (reference sequence). The CDR3 is CASSPSRDRYLNEQFF. The CDR3 DNA is TGTGCCAGCAGCCCATCCCGGGACAGGTACCTCAATGAGCAGTTCTTC.

This chain links TRBV19 with TRBJ1-1; TRBD1 might be the D (6 bases). This CDR3 contains 15 residues. Trimming cost V 5 bases and J 3 bases, with 16 bases left between them. Per the germline V gene, CDR1 is LNHDA and CDR2 is SQIVND (reference sequence). The DNA of the CDR3 is TGTGCCAGTAGTTCGCAAGGGGGAGCCCACACTGAAGCTTTCTTT. It encodes CASSSQGGAHTEAFF.

The V call is TRBV5-6, the J call TRBJ1-5; a weak D match, TRBD1 (5 bases). The CDR3 runs 13 residues. V lost 0 bases and J lost 7, with 8 bases in between. Germline CDR1 reads SGHDT; CDR2 reads YYEEEE. The CDR3 protein is CASSLDGGQPQHF. The CDR3 bases are TGTGCCAGCAGCTTGGACGGGGGACAGCCCCAGCATTTT.

The chain uses TRBV15 and TRBJ2-2; 8 positions match TRBD2. The CDR3 has 16 amino acids. Germline CDR1 reads LNHNV; CDR2 reads YYDKDF (reference sequence). With V trimmed by 1 base and J by 3 bases, 4 bases remained unmatched. The CDR3 bases are TGTGCCACCAGCAGAGGGGCGGGGGGCGACACCGGGGAGCTGTTTTTT. Protein: CATSRGAGGDTGELFF.

The rearrangement links TRBV29-1 to TRBJ2-7; TRBD1 aligns across 7 bases. With V trimmed by 7 bases and J by 2 bases, 5 bases remained unmatched. Germline assignment: CDR1 SQVTM and CDR2 ANQGSEA. CDR3 length: 12 residues. CDR3: CSGQGDAYEQYF. DNA for the CDR3: TGCAGCGGGCAGGGGGATGCCTACGAGCAGTACTTC.

The chain combines TRBV14 with TRBJ2-7, with D maybe TRBD2 (6 bases). Looked up from germline, CDR1 is SGHDN and CDR2 is FVKESK. The CDR3 has 14 residues. V dropped 0 bases and J dropped 6 bases, with 12 bases sitting between them. The CDR3 nucleotides read TGTGCCAGCAGCCAAGATCCCCGGGGGAGCGAGCAGTACTTC. This encodes CASSQDPRGSEQYF. Filled out from reference TRBV14 and TRBJ2-7, the complete variable domain reads EAGVTQFPSHSVIEKGQTVTLRCDPISGHDNLYWYRRVMGKEIKFLLHFVKESKQDESGMPNNRFLAERTGGTYSTLKVQPAELEDSGVYFCASSQDPRGSEQYFGPGTRLTVT.

The chain recombines TRBV5-6 with TRBJ2-1, with TRBD2 matching 7 bases. The CDR3 extends over 15 amino acids. V gave up 4 bases and J gave up 4 bases; unmatched junction bases: 8. CDR1 SGHDT and CDR2 YYEEEE come from the germline V gene. This CDR3 is CASSPGASGYNEQFF. CDR3 coding DNA: TGTGCCAGCAGCCCCGGTGCTAGCGGTTACAATGAGCAGTTCTTC. Looking up the rest from reference TRBV5-6 and TRBJ2-1 gives the full variable domain: DAGVTQSPTHLIKTRGQQVTLRCSPKSGHDTVSWYQQALGQGPQFIFQYYEEEERQRGNFPDRFSGHQFPNYSSELNVNALLLGDSALYLCASSPGASGYNEQFFGPGTRLTVL.

This clone has more than one count but fewer than ten. The chain combines TRBV11-3 with TRBJ1-6; a possible D gene is TRBD1 (5 bases). V lost 1 base and J lost 6, with 16 bases in between. Germline loops: CDR1 SGHNT, CDR2 YENEEA. This CDR3 comprises 17 residues. This chain's CDR3 is CASSLVDTGRINSPLHF. The DNA for the CDR3 is TGTGCCAGCAGCTTAGTAGACACAGGTCGTATTAATTCACCCCTCCACTTT.

V is TRBV2 and J is TRBJ1-2, with D tentatively TRBD1 (5 bases). V lost 8 bases and J 5 bases, leaving 18 bases between the germline ends. Germline V gene sequence: CDR1 SNHLY, CDR2 FYNNEI. This CDR3 is 14 amino acids long. CDR3 coding DNA: TGTGCCAGCCATTTTAGGGGCAGTAGTTATGGCTACACCTTC. Its translation: CASHFRGSSYGYTF.

Only a few counts were recorded for this clone. The rearrangement joins TRBV5-1 to TRBJ1-1; D might be TRBD1 (5 bases). V was cut by 6 bases and J by 1 base, with 10 bases left in between. The CDR3 consists of 13 residues. From germline, CDR1 is SGHRS and CDR2 YFSETQ. CDR3 residues: CASKNTGNTEAFF. CDR3 coding DNA: TGCGCCAGCAAAAACACAGGGAACACTGAAGCTTTCTTT.

This chain joins TRBV5-1 and TRBJ2-7; 9 nucleotides match TRBD1. V shed 5 bases and J 0 bases; nucleotides not matched to a gene: 6. Germline V CDR1 and CDR2: SGHRS, YFSETQ. The CDR3 is made up of 15 amino acids. CDR3 bases: TGCGCCAGCAGGGGAGGGACAGGGAGCTCCTACGAGCAGTACTTC. Translating it yields CASRGGTGSSYEQYF.

The V gene is TRBV6-5, the J gene TRBJ1-3; the D is unclear. This CDR3 is 14 amino acids long. The ends were cut back, 11 bases at V and 4 bases at J, with 18 bases in the middle. CDR1 MNHEY and CDR2 SVGAGI come from the germline V gene. The CDR3 bases are TGTGCCGCGGTGACCTTAGGAGGCGGAAACACCATATATTTT. This sequence encodes CAAVTLGGGNTIYF.

This clone was observed once. The genes are TRBV3-1 (or the pseudogene TRBV3-2) and TRBJ2-3; perhaps TRBD2 as D (6 bases). The CDR3 covers 17 residues. Trimming pared 3 bases from V and 1 base from J, leaving 17 bases between. Germline V gene lookup returns CDR1 LGHDT and CDR2 YNNKEL (reference sequence). The CDR3 nucleotides read TGTGCCAGCAGCCACCGGGGGTGGGGAGGTGGCACAGATACGCAGTATTTT. It translates to CASSHRGWGGGTDTQYF.

The V call is TRBV6-5, the J call TRBJ2-1; no firm D call. This CDR3 contains 12 residues. The germline gives CDR1 MNHEY, CDR2 SVGAGI. V was trimmed by 2 bases and J by 10 bases, leaving 9 bases between them. The CDR3 region has the DNA TGTGCCAGCAGTTACAATCAGGAAGAGCAGTTCTTC. This codes for CASSYNQEEQFF.

The V call is TRBV25-1, the J call TRBJ1-1; D remains unclear. This CDR3 region has 11 residues. V lost 5 bases to trimming and J lost 4 bases, with 5 bases between them. Germline CDR1 is MGHDK and CDR2 is SYGVNS. Here the CDR3 reads CASSSSTEAFF. The CDR3, as DNA: TGTGCCAGCAGTTCCAGCACTGAAGCTTTCTTT.

The J gene is TRBJ1-3, the V gene TRBV28; no clear D gene. Germline V lookup: CDR1 MDHEN, CDR2 SYDVKM. The V gene lost 7 bases and the J gene lost 0 bases, with 13 bases spanning the gap. The CDR3 runs to 15 residues. The CDR3, as DNA: TGTGCCAGCACCGCGTCTCCGCACTCTGGAAACACCATATATTTT. Encoded protein: CASTASPHSGNTIYF.

The rearrangement joins TRBV6-5 to TRBJ2-7; TRBD1 matches at 8 bases. J lost 2 bases, V lost 10 bases, and 7 bases had no gene match. Germline values: CDR1 MNHEY, CDR2 SVGAGI. This CDR3 is 13 amino acids long. In nucleotides, the CDR3 is TGTGCCATCCAGGACAGGGATACCTACGAGCAGTACTTC. Protein product: CAIQDRDTYEQYF.

V gene TRBV10-3 combines with J gene TRBJ2-1; 10 nucleotides match TRBD1. Germline CDR1 reads ENHRY; CDR2 reads SYGVKD. The CDR3 loop spans 12 amino acids. Trimming removed 10 bases from V and 6 bases from J; junction bases left unmatched: 3. The chain's CDR3 is CATRTGGNEQFF. The CDR3 coding sequence is TGTGCCACCCGGACAGGGGGCAATGAGCAGTTCTTC.